This T cell receptor beta chain originates from a study of stem cell transplantation in POMP-related autoinflammatory disease. Overall study context: The study hypothesized thymoproteasome defects skew the TRB repertoire via impaired CD8+ selection. Pre-transplant patients had naive-skewed CD4+ T cells and few CD8+ T cells.

Notes on this clone: Its matching antigen is unknown.

Prominent immunodeficiency with autoinflammation defined PRAID. Sequencing was performed with immunoSEQ multiplex PCR; in TCRdb, only in-frame clones are kept and a portion is missing. The data contain around 10,000 clones, roughly 86% of them seen just once; the ten biggest clones take up roughly half. The CDR3 runs to 14 residues. V shed 6 bases and J 0 bases; nucleotides not matched to a gene: 5. Germline V gives CDR1 MNHEY, CDR2 SMNVEV (reference sequence). General study results and limits: In patients with PRAID, every analyzed T-cell subset tended to show lower diversity and higher clonality. Unique TRB V-J gene pairings were limited in number in patients with PRAID.

The TCR comes from a human donor with POMP-related autoinflammation and immune dysregulation (PRAID). Sequencing used CD8+ T cells from PBMCs, obtained before stem cell transplantation. V is TRBV27 and J is TRBJ2-7; 7 bases agree with TRBD1. CDR3 sequence: CASSHRGLSYEQYF. The DNA for the CDR3 is TGTGCCAGCAGCCACAGGGGCCTCTCCTACGAGCAGTACTTC.